The entry below describes one T cell receptor beta chain. This entry is derived from a study of cytomegalovirus exposure and HLA in healthy donors. The V gene lost 1 base and the J gene lost 1 base, with 10 bases spanning the gap. Germline-derived CDR1 and CDR2 are SQVTM and ANQGSEA. There are 14 residues in the CDR3. TCRdb's copy holds only in-frame clones and misses some; the assay was immunoSEQ multiplex PCR. The profile covers approximately 150,000 clones, with approximately 84% appearing a single time and roughly a tenth taken by the ten largest. The sequencing input was PBMCs. The chain carries TRBV29-1 and TRBJ1-1; D may be TRBD1 (6 bases). This clonotype was sampled from a man between 25 and 39 years old in good health and CMV-seropositive. In DNA form, the CDR3 reads TGCAGCGTTGAAGTTATGGGACAGAACACTGAAGCTTTCTTT. Protein: CSVEVMGQNTEAFF.